This entry is about one T cell receptor (beta chain). What it binds is not known. This sample stems from a study of synovial regulatory T cells in juvenile arthritis. The overall study: Treatments: a few naive, several methotrexate, one methotrexate plus infliximab, one unknown. Study-level results: Synovial Treg CDR3 sequences overlapped more with iaTregs than other circulating Tregs. Across patients, iaTreg TCR repertoires were mostly private, partly shared with synovial Teff and blood CPL.

The data were produced by immunoSEQ multiplex PCR, yet TCRdb's version contains in-frame clones alone and is incomplete. This sample's table has 9,000 to 10,000 clones. Donors were around eleven juvenile idiopathic arthritis patients with active disease, 3 polyarticular and 8 oligoarticular. From germline, CDR1 is MGHDK and CDR2 SYGVNS. This CDR3 is built from 14 residues. The protein alone is recorded here. The sequencing input was Treg cells from blood. As for subset: remaining (HLA-DR-negative) circulating blood Treg cells. The rearrangement links TRBV25-1 to TRBJ2-7; the TCRdb D gene call, TRBD2, has no DNA to confirm it. The clonotype was recovered from a donor younger than 30 with juvenile idiopathic arthritis. The CDR3: CASGEADNVYEQYF.